The subject of this entry is one T cell receptor beta chain. At one boundary the junction diverges from the germline segment, which might be a read error. The data were obtained in a study of blood T cell repertoires in COVID-19. Germline CDR1 and CDR2: SGHRS and YFSETQ. The CDR3 is 15 amino acids. Profiled with immunoSEQ multiplex PCR; TCRdb holds only in-frame clones, not every one. The table has about 350,000 clones, roughly 86% seen once. V usage is TRBV5-1 and J usage is TRBJ2-1; D is perhaps TRBD2 (6 bases). Sequences were obtained from peripheral blood. This TCR derives from a woman between 70 and 85 years old with COVID-19, enrolled during active disease. The CDR3 DNA follows: TGCGCCAGCGCGCGGGGAGACCTTCCCTACCATGAGCAGTTCTTC. It codes for CASARGDLPYHEQFF.